What follows describes a single T cell receptor beta chain. What this receptor recognizes is not known. No qualities accompany the bases; no much larger clone lies one base away. Libraries were built with 5' RACE. Sequencer: Illumina HiSeq 2000. Template switching introduced a universal primer binding site; the final cDNA contained a unique molecular identifier, enabling accurate counting of TCR cDNA molecules. Specific primers in the conserved constant-segment region were used to synthesize first-strand cDNA for the TCR alpha and beta chains. To control for contamination, each cDNA library was double barcoded with a SMART-Mk sample barcode plus Illumina barcodes. TruSeq adapter sequences along with Illumina sample barcodes were introduced in two successive PCR steps. TCR alpha and beta cDNA libraries were sequenced on the Illumina HiSeq platform with custom primers. In the authors' own workflow: Raw reads were processed with MiGEC to extract unique molecular identifiers, and MiXCR was used to determine CDR3 positions. For each individual, recombination models were inferred using an EM algorithm with the repgenHMM and IGoR tools. The tcR package in R was used for shared clonotype analysis, with sharing normalized by the product of cloneset sizes. To study raw recombination free of thymic and clonal selection effects, out-of-frame nonproductive sequences were analyzed. The public reads were reprocessed in TCRdb via fastp at Q25 and MiXCR, keeping in-frame beta chains. A single entry per CDR3 protein holds the most common genes and DNA from its merged rows. TCRdb, not the authors, supplied the V and J calls. The sample table shows under 250,000 distinct CDR3 sequences, and around a tenth are seen once. In total, the top ten clones hold 4% to 6% of the sample.

All donors were healthy Caucasians. Using Miltenyi CD45RO+ enrichment and human naive T-cell isolation kits, memory (CD45RO+) and naive T cells were isolated from PBMC. The CDR3 runs 13 amino acids, cysteine and phenylalanine included. The read is trimmed to its CDR3 DNA, 39 bases read in frame from base 1. Unmatched junction bases come to 6, with V trimmed by 6 bases and J by 5 bases. CDR1 DFQATT and CDR2 SNEGSKA are derived from the germline V gene (reference sequence). The sample belongs to a study of identical twins (TCRdb year 2016). Study-wide context: To test whether fetal clonotypes persist, the study used deep sequencing on TCR alpha and beta repertoires from monozygotic twins, unrelated adults of various ages, and cord blood. Replicate twin experiments were performed at different times using different library preparation protocols to rule out contamination. Overall study results and their limits: Compared with coincidental sharing between unrelated individuals, an excess of low generation-probability sequences was observed among out-of-frame TCR alpha sequences shared between twins. Excess twin sharing in beta out-of-frame sequences was weaker because fewer shared sequences lowered the signal-to-noise ratio. Because the same donors could not be followed over many years, the conclusions depended on cross-sectional statistical analysis. Invariant T cells such as MAIT and iNKT could partly confound zero-insertion analyses, though diverse VJ usage argued against this for most clonotypes. In monozygotic twins, recombination models systematically underestimated out-of-frame TCR alpha sharing, but the models matched the sharing seen between unrelated individuals. Fewer insertions were carried by abundant cord blood beta clonotypes; a weaker similar trend was observed in young adult naive repertoires, while no such trend was observed in memory repertoires.

The TCR was taken from a woman aged 18-35 years in good health. The source material was memory (CD45RO+) T cells sorted from blood. Read against the paper, the sample's cell subset or site label means: CD45RO+ enriched T cells. The sequence is built from TRBV20-1 and TRBJ2-3, with TRBD2 identical over 9 junction bases. The sequence in DNA is TGCAGTGCGGCGGGGGGGAGGGTAGATACGCAGTATTTT. Its coded protein is CSAAGGRVDTQYF.